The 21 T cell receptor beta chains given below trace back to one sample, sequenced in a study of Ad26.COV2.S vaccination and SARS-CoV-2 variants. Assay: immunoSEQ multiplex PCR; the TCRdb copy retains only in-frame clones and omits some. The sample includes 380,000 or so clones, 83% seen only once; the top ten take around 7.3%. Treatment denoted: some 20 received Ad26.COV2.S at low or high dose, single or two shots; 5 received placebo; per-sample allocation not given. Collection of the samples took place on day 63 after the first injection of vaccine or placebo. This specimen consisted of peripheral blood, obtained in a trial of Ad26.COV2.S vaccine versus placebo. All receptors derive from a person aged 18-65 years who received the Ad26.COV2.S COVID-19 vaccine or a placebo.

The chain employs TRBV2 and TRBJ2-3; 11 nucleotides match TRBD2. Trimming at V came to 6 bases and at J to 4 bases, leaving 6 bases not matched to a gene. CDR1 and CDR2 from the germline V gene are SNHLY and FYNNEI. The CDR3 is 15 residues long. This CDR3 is CASSLTSGKADTQYF. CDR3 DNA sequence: TGTGCCAGCAGCTTGACTAGCGGGAAAGCAGATACGCAGTATTTT.

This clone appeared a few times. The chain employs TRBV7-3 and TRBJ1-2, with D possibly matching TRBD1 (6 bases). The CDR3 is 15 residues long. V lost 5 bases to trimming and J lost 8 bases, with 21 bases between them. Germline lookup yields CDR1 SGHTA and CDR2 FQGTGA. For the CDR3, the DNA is TGTGCCAGCAGCCGGGGGACACCCCTTGAGGGGGGCTACACCTTC. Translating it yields CASSRGTPLEGGYTF.

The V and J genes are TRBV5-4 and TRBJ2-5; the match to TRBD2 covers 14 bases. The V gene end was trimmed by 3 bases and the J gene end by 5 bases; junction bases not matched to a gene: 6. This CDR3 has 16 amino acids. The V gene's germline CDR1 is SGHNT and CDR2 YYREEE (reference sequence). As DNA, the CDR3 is TGTGCCAGCAGCTGGGGACTAGCGGGAGTCTCCGAGACCCAGTACTTC. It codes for CASSWGLAGVSETQYF.

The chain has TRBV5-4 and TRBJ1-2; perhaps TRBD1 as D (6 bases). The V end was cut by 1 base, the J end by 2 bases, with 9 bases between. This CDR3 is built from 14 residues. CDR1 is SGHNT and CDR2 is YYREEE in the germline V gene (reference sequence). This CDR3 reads CASSLKGDNYGYTF. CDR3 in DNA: TGTGCCAGCAGCTTGAAGGGGGACAACTATGGCTACACCTTC. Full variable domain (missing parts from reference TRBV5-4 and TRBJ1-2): ETGVTQSPTHLIKTRGQQVTLRCSSQSGHNTVSWYQQALGQGPQFIFQYYREEENGRGNFPPRFSGLQFPNYSSELNVNALELDDSALYLCASSLKGDNYGYTFGSGTRLTVV.

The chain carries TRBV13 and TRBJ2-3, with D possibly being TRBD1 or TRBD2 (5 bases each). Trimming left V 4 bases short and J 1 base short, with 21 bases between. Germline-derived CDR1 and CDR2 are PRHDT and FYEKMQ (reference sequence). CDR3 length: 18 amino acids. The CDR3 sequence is CASSSIFRDPSRTDTQYF. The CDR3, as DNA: TGTGCCAGCAGCTCAATCTTCCGGGACCCCTCTCGCACAGATACGCAGTATTTT.

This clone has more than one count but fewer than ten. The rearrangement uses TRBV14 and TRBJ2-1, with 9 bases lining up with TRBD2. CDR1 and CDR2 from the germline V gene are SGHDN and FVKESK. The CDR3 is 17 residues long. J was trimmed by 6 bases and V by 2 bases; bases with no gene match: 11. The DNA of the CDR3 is TGTGCCAGCAGCCAAAAGAAACGGCTAGCGGGGATCAATGAGCAGTTCTTC. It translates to CASSQKKRLAGINEQFF.

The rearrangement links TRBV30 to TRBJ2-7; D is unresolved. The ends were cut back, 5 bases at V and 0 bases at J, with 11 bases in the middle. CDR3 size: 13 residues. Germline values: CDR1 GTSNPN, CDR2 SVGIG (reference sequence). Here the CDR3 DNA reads TGTGCCTGGGGCGAGGCAGTCTCCTACGAGCAGTACTTC. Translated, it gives CAWGEAVSYEQYF.

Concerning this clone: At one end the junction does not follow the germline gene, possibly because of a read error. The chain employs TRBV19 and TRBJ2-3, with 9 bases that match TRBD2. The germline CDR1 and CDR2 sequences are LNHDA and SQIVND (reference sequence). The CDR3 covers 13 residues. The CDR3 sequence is CAIDRTSAIKWDF. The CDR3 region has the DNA TGTGCCATCGACCGGACTAGCGCTATCAAATGGGATTTT.

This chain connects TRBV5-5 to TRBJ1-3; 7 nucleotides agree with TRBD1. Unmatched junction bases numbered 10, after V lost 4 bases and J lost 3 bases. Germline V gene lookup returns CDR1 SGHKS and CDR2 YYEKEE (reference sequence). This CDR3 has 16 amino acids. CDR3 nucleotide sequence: TGTGCCAGCAGCCTTGGACAGGTTTCCTTTGGAAACACCATATATTTT. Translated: CASSLGQVSFGNTIYF.

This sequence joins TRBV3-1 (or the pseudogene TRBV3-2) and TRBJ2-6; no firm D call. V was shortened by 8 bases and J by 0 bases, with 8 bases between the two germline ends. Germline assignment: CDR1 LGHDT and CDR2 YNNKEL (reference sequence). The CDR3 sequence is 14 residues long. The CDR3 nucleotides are TGTGCCAGCTCAGACCTCTCTGGGGCCAACGTCCTGACTTTC. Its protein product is CASSDLSGANVLTF.

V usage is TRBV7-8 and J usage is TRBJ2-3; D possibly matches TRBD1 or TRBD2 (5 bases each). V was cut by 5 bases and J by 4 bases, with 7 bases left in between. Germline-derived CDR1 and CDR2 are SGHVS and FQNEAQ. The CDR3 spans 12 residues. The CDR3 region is CASSRGPDTQYF. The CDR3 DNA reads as TGTGCCAGCAGCCGGGGACCAGATACGCAGTATTTT.

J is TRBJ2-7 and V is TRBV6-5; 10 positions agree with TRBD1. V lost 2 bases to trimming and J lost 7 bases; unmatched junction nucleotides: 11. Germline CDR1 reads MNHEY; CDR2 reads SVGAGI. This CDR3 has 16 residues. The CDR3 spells CASSYDLDRGEREQYF. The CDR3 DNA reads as TGTGCCAGCAGTTACGACCTGGACAGGGGGGAACGGGAGCAGTACTTC.

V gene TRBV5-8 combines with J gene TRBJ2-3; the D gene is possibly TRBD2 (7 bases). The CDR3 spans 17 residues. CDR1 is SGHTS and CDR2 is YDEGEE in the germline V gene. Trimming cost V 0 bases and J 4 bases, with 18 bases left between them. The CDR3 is CASSLGSGTNRADTQYF. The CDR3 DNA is TGTGCCAGCAGCTTGGGCTCCGGGACTAACAGGGCAGATACGCAGTATTTT.

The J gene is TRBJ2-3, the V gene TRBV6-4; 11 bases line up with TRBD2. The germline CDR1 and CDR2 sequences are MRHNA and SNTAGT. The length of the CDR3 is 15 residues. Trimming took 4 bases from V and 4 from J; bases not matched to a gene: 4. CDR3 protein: CASSVLAGGPDTQYF. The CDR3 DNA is TGTGCCAGCAGTGTTTTAGCGGGGGGGCCAGATACGCAGTATTTT.

CDR3 sequence: CASASLRDTGELFF. Written as DNA, the CDR3 is TGTGCCAGCGCCTCTCTCCGGGACACCGGGGAGCTGTTTTTT. The rearrangement uses TRBV2 and TRBJ2-2; no clear D. This CDR3 region has 14 residues. Germline V gene sequence: CDR1 SNHLY, CDR2 FYNNEI. V was cut by 8 bases and J by 3 bases, with 13 bases left in between.

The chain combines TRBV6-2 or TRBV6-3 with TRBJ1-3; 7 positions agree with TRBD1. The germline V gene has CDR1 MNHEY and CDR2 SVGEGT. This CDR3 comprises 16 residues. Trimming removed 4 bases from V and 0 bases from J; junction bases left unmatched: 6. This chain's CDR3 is CASSSLDRASGNTIYF. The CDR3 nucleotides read TGTGCCAGCAGTTCCCTCGACAGGGCCTCTGGAAACACCATATATTTT.

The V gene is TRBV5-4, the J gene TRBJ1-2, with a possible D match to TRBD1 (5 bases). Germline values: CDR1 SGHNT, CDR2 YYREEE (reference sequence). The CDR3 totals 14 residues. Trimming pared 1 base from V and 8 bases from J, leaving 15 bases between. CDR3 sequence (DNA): TGTGCCAGCAGCTTGCCGGACCTACCAGGGGGCTACACCTTC. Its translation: CASSLPDLPGGYTF.

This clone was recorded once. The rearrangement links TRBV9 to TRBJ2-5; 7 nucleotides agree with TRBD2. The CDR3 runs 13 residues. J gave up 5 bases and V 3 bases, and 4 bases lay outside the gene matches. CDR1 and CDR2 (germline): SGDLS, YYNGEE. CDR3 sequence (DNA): TGTGCCAGCAGCGCCGGACTAGGGGAGACCCAGTACTTC. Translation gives CASSAGLGETQYF.

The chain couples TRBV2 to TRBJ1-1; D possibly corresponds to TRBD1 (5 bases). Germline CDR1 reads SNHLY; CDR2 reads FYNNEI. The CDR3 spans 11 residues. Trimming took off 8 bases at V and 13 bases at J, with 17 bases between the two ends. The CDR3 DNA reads TGTGCCAGCGTCCGGGGACCGGGTGATTTCTTT. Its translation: CASVRGPGDFF.

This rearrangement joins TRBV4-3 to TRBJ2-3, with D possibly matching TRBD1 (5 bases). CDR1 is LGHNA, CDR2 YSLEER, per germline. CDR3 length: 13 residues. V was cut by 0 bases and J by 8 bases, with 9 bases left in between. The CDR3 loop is CASSQERQGTQYF. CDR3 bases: TGCGCCAGCAGCCAAGAGCGTCAGGGTACGCAGTATTTT.

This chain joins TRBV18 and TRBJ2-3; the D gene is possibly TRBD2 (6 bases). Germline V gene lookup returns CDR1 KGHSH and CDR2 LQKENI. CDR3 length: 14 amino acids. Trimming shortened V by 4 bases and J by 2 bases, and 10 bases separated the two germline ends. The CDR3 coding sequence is TGTGCCAGCTCACAGCTAGCGAACACAGATACGCAGTATTTT. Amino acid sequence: CASSQLANTDTQYF. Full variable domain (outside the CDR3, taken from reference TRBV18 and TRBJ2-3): NAGVMQNPRHLVRRRGQEARLRCSPMKGHSHVYWYRQLPEEGLKFMVYLQKENIIDESGMPKERFSAEFPKEGPSILRIQQVVRGDSAAYFCASSQLANTDTQYFGPGTRLTVL.